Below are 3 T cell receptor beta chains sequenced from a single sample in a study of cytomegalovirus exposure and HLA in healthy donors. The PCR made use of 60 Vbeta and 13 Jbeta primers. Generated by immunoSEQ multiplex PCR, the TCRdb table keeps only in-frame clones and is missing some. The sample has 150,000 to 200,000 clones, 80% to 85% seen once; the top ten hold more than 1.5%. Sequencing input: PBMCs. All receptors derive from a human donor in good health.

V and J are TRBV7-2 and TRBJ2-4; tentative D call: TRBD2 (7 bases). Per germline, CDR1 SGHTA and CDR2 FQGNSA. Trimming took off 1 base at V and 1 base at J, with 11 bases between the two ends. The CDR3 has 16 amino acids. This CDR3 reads CASSLGGGSAKNIQYF. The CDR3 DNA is TGTGCCAGCAGCTTAGGGGGGGGCTCGGCCAAAAACATTCAGTACTTC.

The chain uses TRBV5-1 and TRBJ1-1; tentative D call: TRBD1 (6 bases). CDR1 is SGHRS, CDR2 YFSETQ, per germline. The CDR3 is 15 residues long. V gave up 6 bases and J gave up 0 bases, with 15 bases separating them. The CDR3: CASTEQGPMNTEAFF. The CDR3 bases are TGCGCCAGCACGGAACAGGGACCTATGAACACTGAAGCTTTCTTT.

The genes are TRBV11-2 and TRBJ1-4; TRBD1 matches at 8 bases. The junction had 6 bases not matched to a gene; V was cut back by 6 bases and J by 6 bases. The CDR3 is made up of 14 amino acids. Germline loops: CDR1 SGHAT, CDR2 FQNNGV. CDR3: CASRAPGQDEKLFF. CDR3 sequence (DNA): TGTGCCAGCAGAGCACCGGGACAGGATGAAAAACTGTTTTTT.